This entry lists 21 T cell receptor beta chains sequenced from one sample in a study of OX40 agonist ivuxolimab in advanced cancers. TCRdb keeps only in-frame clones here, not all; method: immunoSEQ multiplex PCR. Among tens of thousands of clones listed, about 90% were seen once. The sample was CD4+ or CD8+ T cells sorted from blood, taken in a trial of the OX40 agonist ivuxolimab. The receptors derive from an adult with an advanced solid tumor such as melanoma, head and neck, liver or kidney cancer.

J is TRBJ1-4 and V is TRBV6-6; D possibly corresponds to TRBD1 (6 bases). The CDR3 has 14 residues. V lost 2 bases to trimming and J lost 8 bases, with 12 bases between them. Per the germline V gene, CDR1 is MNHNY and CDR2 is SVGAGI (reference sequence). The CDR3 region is CASSYGGRGEKLFF. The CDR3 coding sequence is TGTGCCAGCAGTTACGGGGGCCGTGGGGAAAAACTGTTTTTT.

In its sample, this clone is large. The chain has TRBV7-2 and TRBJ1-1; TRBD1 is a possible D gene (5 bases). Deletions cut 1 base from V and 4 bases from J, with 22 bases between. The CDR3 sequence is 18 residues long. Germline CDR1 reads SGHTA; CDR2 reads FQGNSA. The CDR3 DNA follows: TGTGCCAGCAGCTTAGGAGGGGCCAACACCCCCTCCTTCACTGAAGCTTTCTTT. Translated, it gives CASSLGGANTPSFTEAFF.

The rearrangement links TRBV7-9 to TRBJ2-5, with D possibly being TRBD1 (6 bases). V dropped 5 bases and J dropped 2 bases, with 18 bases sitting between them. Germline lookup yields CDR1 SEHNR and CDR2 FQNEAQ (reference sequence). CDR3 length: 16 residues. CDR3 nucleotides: TGTGCCAGCAGCCGTAGGGGCCAGGGGTTTCAAGAGACCCAGTACTTC. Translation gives CASSRRGQGFQETQYF.

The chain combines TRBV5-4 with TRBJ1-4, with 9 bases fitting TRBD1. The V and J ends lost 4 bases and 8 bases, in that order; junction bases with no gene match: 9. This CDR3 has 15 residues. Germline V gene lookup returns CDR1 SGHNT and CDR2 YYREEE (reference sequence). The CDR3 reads CASSVRQGGMEKLFF. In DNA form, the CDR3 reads TGTGCCAGCAGCGTCCGACAGGGGGGAATGGAAAAACTGTTTTTT.

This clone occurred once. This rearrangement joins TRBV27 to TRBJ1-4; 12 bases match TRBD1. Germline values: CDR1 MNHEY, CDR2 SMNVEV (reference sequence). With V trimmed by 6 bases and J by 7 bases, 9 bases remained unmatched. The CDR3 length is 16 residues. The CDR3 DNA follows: TGTGCCAGCAGCCTTAATCGGGACAGGGGGCGTGAAAAACTGTTTTTT. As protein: CASSLNRDRGREKLFF.

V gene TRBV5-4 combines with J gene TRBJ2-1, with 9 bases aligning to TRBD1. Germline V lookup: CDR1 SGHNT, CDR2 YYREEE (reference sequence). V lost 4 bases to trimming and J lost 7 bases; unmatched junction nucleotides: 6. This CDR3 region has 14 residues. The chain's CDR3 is CASSPTGGLNEQFF. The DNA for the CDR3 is TGTGCCAGCAGCCCGACAGGGGGTTTGAATGAGCAGTTCTTC.

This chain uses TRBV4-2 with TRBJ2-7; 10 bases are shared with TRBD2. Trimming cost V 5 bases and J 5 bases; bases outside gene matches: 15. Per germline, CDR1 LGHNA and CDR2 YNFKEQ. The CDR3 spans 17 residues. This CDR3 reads CASSLALSGGVWHEQYF. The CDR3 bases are TGTGCCAGCAGCTTGGCTCTCAGCGGGGGGGTCTGGCACGAGCAGTACTTC.

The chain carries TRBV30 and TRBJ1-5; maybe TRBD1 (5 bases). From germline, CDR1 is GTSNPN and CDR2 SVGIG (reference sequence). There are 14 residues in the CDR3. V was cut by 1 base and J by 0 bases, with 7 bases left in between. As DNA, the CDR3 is TGTGCCTGGAGTGGGGGCTATAGCAATCAGCCCCAGCATTTT. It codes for CAWSGGYSNQPQHF.

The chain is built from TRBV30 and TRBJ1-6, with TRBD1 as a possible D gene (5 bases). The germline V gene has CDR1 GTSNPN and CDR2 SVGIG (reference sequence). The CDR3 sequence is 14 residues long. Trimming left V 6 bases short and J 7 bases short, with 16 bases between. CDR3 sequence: CACTAGQINSPLHF. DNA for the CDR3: TGTGCCTGTACCGCAGGGCAGATCAATTCACCCCTCCACTTT.

The CDR3 protein is CASSKDGGGEKLFF. CDR3 bases: TGTGCCAGCAGCAAAGATGGGGGTGGTGAAAAACTGTTTTTT. The chain employs TRBV7-9 and TRBJ1-4, with D possibly TRBD1 on 5 matching bases. The germline V and J ends were trimmed by 5 bases and 7 bases, with 14 bases remaining between them. Germline CDR1 is SEHNR and CDR2 is FQNEAQ (reference sequence). The CDR3 length is 14 residues.

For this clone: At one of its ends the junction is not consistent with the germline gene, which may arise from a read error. The CDR3 sequence is CASTEVDTQYF. CDR3 in DNA: TGTGCCAGCACTGAAGTGGATACGCAGTATTTT. The gene calls are TRBV25-1 and TRBJ2-3, with unresolved D. This CDR3 is 11 amino acids long. The germline gives CDR1 MGHDK, CDR2 SYGVNS.

The CDR3, as DNA: TGTGCCAGCAGTGGGAGCGGTTCTAGCCAAGAGACCCAGTACTTC. Encoded protein: CASSGSGSSQETQYF. The V call is TRBV5-4, the J call TRBJ2-5, with D perhaps TRBD2 (5 bases). The CDR3 loop spans 15 amino acids. The V end was cut by 5 bases, the J end by 1 base, with 15 bases between. Germline V gene data show CDR1 as SGHNT and CDR2 as YYREEE (reference sequence). Drawing the rest from reference TRBV5-4 and TRBJ2-5, the complete variable domain is ETGVTQSPTHLIKTRGQQVTLRCSSQSGHNTVSWYQQALGQGPQFIFQYYREEENGRGNFPPRFSGLQFPNYSSELNVNALELDDSALYLCASSGSGSSQETQYFGPGTRLLVL.

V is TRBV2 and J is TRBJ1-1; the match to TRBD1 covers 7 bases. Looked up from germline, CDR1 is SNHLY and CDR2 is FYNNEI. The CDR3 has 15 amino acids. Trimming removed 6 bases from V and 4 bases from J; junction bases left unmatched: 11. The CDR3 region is CASRETESGGTEAFF. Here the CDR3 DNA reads TGTGCCAGCAGGGAAACTGAGTCAGGGGGCACTGAAGCTTTCTTT.

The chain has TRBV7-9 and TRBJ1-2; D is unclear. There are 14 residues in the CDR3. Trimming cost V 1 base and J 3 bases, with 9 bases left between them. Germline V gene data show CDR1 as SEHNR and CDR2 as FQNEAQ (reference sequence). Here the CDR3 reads CASSLDGSYYGYTF. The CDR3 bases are TGTGCCAGCAGCTTAGACGGCAGCTACTATGGCTACACCTTC.

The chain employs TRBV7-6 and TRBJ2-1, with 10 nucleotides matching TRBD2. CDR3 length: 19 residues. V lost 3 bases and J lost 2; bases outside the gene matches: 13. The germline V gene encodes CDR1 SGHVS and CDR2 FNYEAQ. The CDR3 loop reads CASSLLIAGGPGTYNEQFF. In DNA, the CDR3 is TGTGCCAGCAGCTTGTTGATAGCGGGAGGCCCCGGGACCTACAATGAGCAGTTCTTC. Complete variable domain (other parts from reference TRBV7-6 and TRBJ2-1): GAGVSQSPRYKVTKRGQDVALRCDPISGHVSLYWYRQALGQGPEFLTYFNYEAQQDKSGLPNDRFSAERPEGSISTLTIQRTEQRDSAMYRCASSLLIAGGPGTYNEQFFGPGTRLTVL.

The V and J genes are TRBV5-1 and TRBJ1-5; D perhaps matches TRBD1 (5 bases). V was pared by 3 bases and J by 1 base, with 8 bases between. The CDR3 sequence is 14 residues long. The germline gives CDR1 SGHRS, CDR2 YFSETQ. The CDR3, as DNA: TGCGCCAGCAGCTCGGGGGACAGCAATCAGCCCCAGCATTTT. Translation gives CASSSGDSNQPQHF. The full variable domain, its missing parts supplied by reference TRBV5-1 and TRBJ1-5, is KAGVTQTPRYLIKTRGQQVTLSCSPISGHRSVSWYQQTPGQGLQFLFEYFSETQRNKGNFPGRFSGRQFSNSRSEMNVSTLELGDSALYLCASSSGDSNQPQHFGDGTRLSIL.

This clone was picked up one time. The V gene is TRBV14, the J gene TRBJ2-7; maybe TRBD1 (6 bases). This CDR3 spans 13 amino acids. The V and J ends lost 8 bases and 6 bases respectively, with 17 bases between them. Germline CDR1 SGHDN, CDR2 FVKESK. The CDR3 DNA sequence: TGTGCCAGCGCTCTTTTTGGGGGCGGCGAGCAGTACTTC. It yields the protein CASALFGGGEQYF.

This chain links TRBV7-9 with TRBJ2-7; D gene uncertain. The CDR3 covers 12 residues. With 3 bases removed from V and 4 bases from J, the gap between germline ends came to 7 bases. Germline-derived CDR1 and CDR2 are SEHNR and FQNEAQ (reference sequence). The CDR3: CASSFDRYEQYF. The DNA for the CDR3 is TGTGCCAGCAGCTTCGACCGGTACGAGCAGTACTTC.

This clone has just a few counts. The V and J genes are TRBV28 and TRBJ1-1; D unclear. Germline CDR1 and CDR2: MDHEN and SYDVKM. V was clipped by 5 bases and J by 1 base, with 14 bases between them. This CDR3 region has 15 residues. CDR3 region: CASSRAAQPNTEAFF. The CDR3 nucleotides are TGTGCCAGCAGTCGGGCGGCACAGCCGAACACTGAAGCTTTCTTT.

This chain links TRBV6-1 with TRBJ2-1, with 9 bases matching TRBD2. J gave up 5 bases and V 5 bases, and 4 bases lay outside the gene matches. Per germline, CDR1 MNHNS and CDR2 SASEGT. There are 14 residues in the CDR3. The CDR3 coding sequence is TGTGCCAGCAGTCTAGCGGGATTACACAATGAGCAGTTCTTC. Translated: CASSLAGLHNEQFF.

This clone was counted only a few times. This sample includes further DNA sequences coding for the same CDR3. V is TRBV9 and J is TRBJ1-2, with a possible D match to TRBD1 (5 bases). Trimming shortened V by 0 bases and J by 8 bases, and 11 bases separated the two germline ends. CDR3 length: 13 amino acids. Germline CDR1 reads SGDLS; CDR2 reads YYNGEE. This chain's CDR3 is CASSVGGVGGYTF. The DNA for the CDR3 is TGTGCCAGCAGCGTAGGAGGGGTCGGCGGCTACACCTTC. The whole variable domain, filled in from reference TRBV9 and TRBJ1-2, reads DSGVTQTPKHLITATGQRVTLRCSPRSGDLSVYWYQQSLDQGLQFLIQYYNGEERAKGNILERFSAQQFPDLHSELNLSSLELGDSALYFCASSVGGVGGYTFGSGTRLTVV.